The source of this TCR beta chain is a study of blood T cell repertoires in COVID-19. This clone came up many times. The CDR3 covers 16 residues. V shed 1 base and J 3 bases; nucleotides not matched to a gene: 7. Looked up from germline, CDR1 is SGHTA and CDR2 is FQGNSA. Authors' analysis steps: Nucleated cell number was recorded as an estimate derived from reference gene primer amplification. Repertoires were generated with immunoSEQ multiplex PCR, while TCRdb's copy carries only in-frame clones and drops some. Clone size and V and J calls were adopted from that table, with D and trimming inferred from the DNA. The sample yields 300,000 or so clones, more than 70% seen once.

Sequenced input: peripheral blood. V gene TRBV7-2 combines with J gene TRBJ2-7, with 9 bases lining up with TRBD2. The clonotype originates from a woman in her 50s with acute or convalescent COVID-19. CDR3 sequence (DNA): TGTGCCAGCAGCTTAGGGGGTAGCGGGAGCTACTACGAGCAGTACTTC. This translates into CASSLGGSGSYYEQYF.